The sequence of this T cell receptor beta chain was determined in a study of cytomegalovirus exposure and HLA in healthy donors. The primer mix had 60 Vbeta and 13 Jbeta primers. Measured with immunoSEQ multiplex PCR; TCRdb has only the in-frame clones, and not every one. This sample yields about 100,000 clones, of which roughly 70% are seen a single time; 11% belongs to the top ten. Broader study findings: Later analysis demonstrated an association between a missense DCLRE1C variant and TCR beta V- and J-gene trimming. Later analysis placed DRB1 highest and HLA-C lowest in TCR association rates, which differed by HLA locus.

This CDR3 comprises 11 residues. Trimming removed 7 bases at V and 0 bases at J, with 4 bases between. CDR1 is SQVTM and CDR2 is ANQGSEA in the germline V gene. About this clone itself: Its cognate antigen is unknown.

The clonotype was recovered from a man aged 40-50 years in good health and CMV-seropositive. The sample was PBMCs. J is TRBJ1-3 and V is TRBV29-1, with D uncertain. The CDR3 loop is CSANSGNTIYF. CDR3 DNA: TGCAGCGCAAACTCTGGAAACACCATATATTTT.